The 16 T cell receptor beta chains given below trace back to one sample, sequenced in a study of cytomegalovirus exposure and HLA in healthy donors. Use of 60 Vbeta and 13 Jbeta primers characterized the PCR. Sequencing used immunoSEQ multiplex PCR; TCRdb keeps in-frame clones, though not all of them. The sample contains approximately 160,000 clones, under 85% of which appear only once. Sample: PBMCs. These receptors all come from a woman aged 25 to 39 in good health and CMV-seronegative.

The CDR3 region is CASQEGRENIQYF. Written as DNA, the CDR3 is TGTGCCAGTCAGGAGGGTCGGGAAAACATTCAGTACTTC. This sequence joins TRBV28 and TRBJ2-4; maybe TRBD2 (6 bases). V was shortened by 9 bases and J by 5 bases, with 14 bases between the two germline ends. The CDR3 has 13 residues. From germline, CDR1 is MDHEN and CDR2 SYDVKM.

A single count supports this clone. The chain links TRBV21-1 to TRBJ2-2; the listed D gene, TRBD2, was not tested against the DNA. TRBV21-1 is a known pseudogene. The CDR3 has 17 amino acids. DNA for the CDR3: TGTGCCAGCAGCAACCCGGGGGGGGGTCGCCCCACCGGGGAGCTGTTTTTT. Protein sequence: CASSNPGGGRPTGELFF.

The chain joins TRBV25-1 to TRBJ2-7, with 10 nucleotides matching TRBD2. V was clipped by 2 bases and J by 3 bases; unmatched bases: 7. Germline CDR1 MGHDK, CDR2 SYGVNS. The CDR3 contains 16 residues. CDR3 loop: CASSERGSGRFYEQYF. The CDR3 DNA reads as TGTGCCAGCAGTGAAAGGGGTAGCGGGAGGTTCTACGAGCAGTACTTC.

The V call is TRBV2, the J call TRBJ2-3; the match to TRBD2 covers 10 bases. V was clipped by 7 bases and J by 5 bases; unmatched bases: 9. This CDR3 is 15 amino acids long. CDR1 and CDR2 from the germline V gene are SNHLY and FYNNEI. The CDR3 bases are TGTGCCAGCATGGGGGGACTAGCGTCGGGAGATACGCAGTATTTT. Residues: CASMGGLASGDTQYF. The full variable domain, in which reference TRBV2 and TRBJ2-3 provide the parts outside the CDR3, is EPEVTQTPSHQVTQMGQEVILRCVPISNHLYFYWYRQILGQKVEFLVSFYNNEISEKSEIFDDQFSVERPDGSNFTLKIRSTKLEDSAMYFCASMGGLASGDTQYFGPGTRLTVL.

In its sample, this clone was seen once. The chain combines TRBV13 with TRBJ2-1, with 7 bases aligning to TRBD1. The CDR3 contains 13 residues. Germline V gene lookup returns CDR1 PRHDT and CDR2 FYEKMQ (reference sequence). V was clipped by 0 bases and J by 9 bases; unmatched bases: 2. CDR3 nucleotides: TGTGCCAGCAGCTTAGGACAGGGGAGTGAGCAGTTCTTC. The encoded protein is CASSLGQGSEQFF.

V usage is TRBV27 and J usage is TRBJ1-6; D is ambiguous. Germline V gene sequence: CDR1 MNHEY, CDR2 SMNVEV (reference sequence). The germline V and J ends were trimmed by 7 bases and 2 bases, with 6 bases remaining between them. The CDR3 is 13 residues long. The CDR3 DNA reads TGTGCCAGCAAGATAGCCTATAATTCACCCCTCCACTTT. It is translated as CASKIAYNSPLHF.

This clone showed up just a few times. The rearrangement joins TRBV6-1 to TRBJ1-1; 7 bases align to TRBD1. This CDR3 spans 13 amino acids. Trimming removed 3 bases from V and 4 bases from J; junction bases left unmatched: 2. The germline gives CDR1 MNHNS, CDR2 SASEGT. CDR3: CASSDTGATEAFF. CDR3 in DNA: TGTGCCAGCAGTGACACAGGGGCCACTGAAGCTTTCTTT.

This clone was observed a few times. The gene calls are TRBV6-5 and TRBJ1-5, with D unclear. CDR3 length equals 15 residues. V was shortened by 2 bases and J by 0 bases, with 8 bases between the two germline ends. CDR1 is MNHEY, CDR2 SVGAGI, per germline. The CDR3: CASSYTTDSNQPQHF. As DNA, the CDR3 is TGTGCCAGCAGTTACACCACAGATAGCAATCAGCCCCAGCATTTT.

The table lists this clone with a few counts. This sequence joins TRBV14 and TRBJ2-1, with 13 bases lining up with TRBD2. The V segment lost 4 bases and the J segment 0 bases; nucleotides outside the gene matches: 6. This CDR3 is built from 18 residues. Looked up from germline, CDR1 is SGHDN and CDR2 is FVKESK. CDR3 protein: CASSPGTSGKSSYNEQFF. The CDR3 nucleotides are TGTGCCAGCAGCCCCGGGACTAGCGGGAAGAGCTCCTACAATGAGCAGTTCTTC.

The chain couples TRBV30 to TRBJ2-3; 11 bases are shared with TRBD2. V shed 3 bases and J 3 bases; nucleotides not matched to a gene: 8. Germline V gene sequence: CDR1 GTSNPN, CDR2 SVGIG (reference sequence). CDR3 length: 16 amino acids. The CDR3: CAWRTGTSGETDTQYF. DNA for the CDR3: TGTGCCTGGAGAACCGGGACTAGCGGAGAAACAGATACGCAGTATTTT.

The chain carries TRBV9 and TRBJ1-3; no clear D gene. The CDR3 sequence is 18 residues long. Germline CDR1 reads SGDLS; CDR2 reads YYNGEE. V gave up 2 bases and J gave up 1 base, with 19 bases separating them. As DNA, the CDR3 is TGTGCCAGCAGCGTGCGGAGGTCCCCGGGCAGGTCTGGAAACACCATATATTTT. It specifies CASSVRRSPGRSGNTIYF.

The rearrangement joins TRBV9 to TRBJ1-6; D is undetermined. V was clipped by 0 bases and J by 9 bases, with 10 bases between them. Germline V gene sequence: CDR1 SGDLS, CDR2 YYNGEE. This CDR3 has 14 amino acids. This CDR3 reads CASSVGQSGSPLHF. DNA for the CDR3: TGTGCCAGCAGCGTAGGGCAGTCAGGTTCACCCCTCCACTTT.

The gene calls are TRBV5-1 and TRBJ1-1, with 7 bases identical to TRBD1. This CDR3 has 14 amino acids. The V and J ends lost 0 bases and 1 base, in that order; junction bases with no gene match: 0. CDR1 and CDR2 from the germline V gene are SGHRS and YFSETQ. CDR3 sequence: CASSLDRGNTEAFF. The CDR3 DNA reads as TGCGCCAGCAGCTTGGACAGGGGGAACACTGAAGCTTTCTTT.

This chain uses TRBV13 with TRBJ1-1, with D possibly being TRBD1 (5 bases). The CDR3 consists of 16 residues. CDR1 PRHDT and CDR2 FYEKMQ come from the germline V gene (reference sequence). V lost 5 bases, J lost 5 bases, and 21 bases lay in between. The CDR3 here is CASSPGGFGMETEAFF. CDR3 sequence (DNA): TGTGCCAGCAGCCCCGGGGGTTTCGGAATGGAAACTGAAGCTTTCTTT.

The CDR3 sequence: CASSPRGTRTTDTQYF. The CDR3 DNA is TGTGCCAGCAGCCCACGAGGGACTAGAACCACAGATACGCAGTATTTT. The rearrangement links TRBV7-3 to TRBJ2-3; 8 bases are a match to TRBD2. Germline V gene data show CDR1 as SGHTA and CDR2 as FQGTGA. This CDR3 is built from 16 residues. V lost 5 bases and J lost 2; bases outside the gene matches: 9.

V gene TRBV29-1 combines with J gene TRBJ1-4, with D possibly being TRBD1 (5 bases). V shed 7 bases and J shed 0 bases, with 15 bases lying between them. CDR3 length: 15 residues. Looked up from germline, CDR1 is SQVTM and CDR2 is ANQGSEA. CDR3 in amino acids: CSGSLGGATNEKLFF. The CDR3 DNA sequence: TGCAGCGGATCCCTGGGGGGGGCAACTAATGAAAAACTGTTTTTT.